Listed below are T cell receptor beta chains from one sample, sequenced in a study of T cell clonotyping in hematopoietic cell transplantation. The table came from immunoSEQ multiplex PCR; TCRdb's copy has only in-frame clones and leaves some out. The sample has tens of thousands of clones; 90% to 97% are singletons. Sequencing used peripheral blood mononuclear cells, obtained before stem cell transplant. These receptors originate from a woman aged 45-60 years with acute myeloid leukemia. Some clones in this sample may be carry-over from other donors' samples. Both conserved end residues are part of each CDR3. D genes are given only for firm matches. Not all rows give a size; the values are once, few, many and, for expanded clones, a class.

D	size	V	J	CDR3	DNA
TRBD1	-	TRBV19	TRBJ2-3	CASATGADTQYF	TGTGCCAGCGCTACAGGGGCAGATACGCAGTATTTT
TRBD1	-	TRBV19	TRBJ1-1	CASSTKTGEDTEAFF	TGTGCCAGTAGTACGAAAACAGGGGAGGACACTGAAGCTTTCTTT
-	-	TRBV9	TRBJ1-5	CASSPTDSNQPQHF	TGTGCCAGCAGCCCAACAGATAGCAATCAGCCCCAGCATTTT
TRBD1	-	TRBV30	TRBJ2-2	CAWRPRQGAGNTGELFF	TGTGCCTGGAGGCCCCGACAGGGGGCGGGGAACACCGGGGAGCTGTTTTTT
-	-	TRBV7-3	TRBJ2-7	CASSLTSGDEQYF	TGTGCCAGCAGCTTAACTAGCGGAGACGAGCAGTACTTC
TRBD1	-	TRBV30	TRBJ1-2	CAWDRGISPGYTF	TGTGCCTGGGACAGGGGAATTTCTCCTGGCTACACCTTC
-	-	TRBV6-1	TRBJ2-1	CASIGGYNEQFF	TGTGCCAGCATAGGTGGTTACAATGAGCAGTTCTTC
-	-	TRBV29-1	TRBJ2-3	CSVKPLATDTQYF	TGCAGCGTCAAACCCCTAGCCACAGATACGCAGTATTTT
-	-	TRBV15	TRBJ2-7	CATSIQGKYEQYF	TGTGCCACCAGCATTCAGGGAAAGTACGAGCAGTACTTC
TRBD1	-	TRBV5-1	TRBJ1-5	CASSESGTDTQPQHF	TGCGCCAGCAGTGAATCCGGGACAGATACTCAGCCCCAGCATTTT
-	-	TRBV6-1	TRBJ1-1	CASRLGTVNTEAFF	TGTGCCAGCAGGTTAGGGACGGTAAACACTGAAGCTTTCTTT
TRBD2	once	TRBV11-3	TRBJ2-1	CASSLASGGDQVEEFF	TGTGCCAGCAGCTTAGCGAGCGGGGGGGATCAGGTTGAAGAGTTCTTC
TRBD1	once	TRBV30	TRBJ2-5	CAWRGRDRSETQYF	TGTGCCTGGAGGGGCAGGGACAGGTCAGAGACCCAGTACTTC
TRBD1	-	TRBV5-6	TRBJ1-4	CASSGTGYHEKLFF	TGTGCCAGCAGCGGGACAGGGTATCATGAAAAACTGTTTTTT
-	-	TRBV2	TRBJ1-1	CAGSRAANTEAFF	TGTGCCGGGAGCAGGGCAGCCAACACTGAAGCTTTCTTT
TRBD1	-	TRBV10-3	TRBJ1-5	CAISGDRGPSNQPQHF	TGTGCCATCAGCGGGGACAGGGGGCCAAGCAATCAGCCCCAGCATTTT
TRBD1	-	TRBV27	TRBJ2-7	CASSSSGTGVYEQYF	TGTGCCAGCAGTTCCTCCGGGACAGGGGTCTACGAGCAGTACTTC
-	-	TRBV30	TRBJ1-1	CAWSHRGGGRAFF	TGTGCCTGGAGCCATAGGGGGGGAGGGCGAGCTTTCTTT
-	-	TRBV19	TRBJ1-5	CASTMGGGQYQPQHF	TGTGCCAGTACCATGGGGGGCGGGCAATATCAGCCCCAGCATTTT
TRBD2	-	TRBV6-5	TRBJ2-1	CASSYSTVGRANEQFF	TGTGCCAGCAGTTACTCGACGGTCGGGAGGGCCAATGAGCAGTTCTTC
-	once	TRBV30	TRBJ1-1	CAWSQGGYTEAFF	TGTGCCTGGAGCCAGGGAGGGTACACTGAAGCTTTCTTT
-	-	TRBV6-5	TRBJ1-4	CASSYSGATNEKLFF	TGTGCCAGCAGTTACTCGGGCGCAACTAATGAAAAACTGTTTTTT
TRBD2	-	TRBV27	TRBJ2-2	CASSLSLAGVVGELFF	TGTGCCAGCAGTTTATCACTAGCGGGAGTCGTCGGGGAGCTGTTTTTT
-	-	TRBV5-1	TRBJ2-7	CASSLANTRRLAYEQYF	TGCGCCAGCAGCTTGGCAAACACCCGGAGGCTAGCCTACGAGCAGTACTTC
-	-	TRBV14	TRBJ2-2	CASSLQGPPGELFF	TGTGCCAGCAGCCTCCAAGGACCCCCCGGGGAGCTGTTTTTT
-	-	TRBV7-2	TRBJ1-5	CASADSNQPQHF	TGTGCCAGCGCCGACAGCAATCAGCCCCAGCATTTT
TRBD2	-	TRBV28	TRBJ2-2	CASSFPREGTGELFF	TGTGCCAGCAGTTTCCCCAGGGAGGGGACCGGGGAGCTGTTTTTT
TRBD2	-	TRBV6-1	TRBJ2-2	CASSEGTRNTGELFF	TGTGCCAGCAGTGAAGGGACTAGGAACACCGGGGAGCTGTTTTTT
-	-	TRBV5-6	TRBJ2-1	CASSFWGSYNEQFF	TGTGCCAGCAGCTTTTGGGGTTCCTACAATGAGCAGTTCTTC
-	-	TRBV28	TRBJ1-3	CASSLLNSGNTIYF	TGTGCCAGCAGCCTGCTTAACTCTGGAAACACCATATATTTT
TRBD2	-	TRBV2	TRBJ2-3	CARAGTSARDTQYF	TGTGCCCGCGCCGGGACTAGCGCTCGAGATACGCAGTATTTT
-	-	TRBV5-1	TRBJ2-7	CASSEQGNSYEQYF	TGCGCCAGCAGCGAGCAGGGTAACTCCTACGAGCAGTACTTC
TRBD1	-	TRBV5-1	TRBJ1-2	CASSLGTGDNYGYTF	TGCGCCAGCAGCTTGGGGACAGGTGATAACTATGGCTACACCTTC
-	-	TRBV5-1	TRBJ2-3	CASSLGYGPGDTQYF	TGCGCCAGCAGCTTGGGTTATGGGCCGGGAGATACGCAGTATTTT
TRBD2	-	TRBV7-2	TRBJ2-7	CASSLEAGVYEQYF	TGTGCCAGCAGCTTAGAAGCGGGAGTGTACGAGCAGTACTTC
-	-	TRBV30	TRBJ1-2	CAWSLGINYGYTF	TGTGCCTGGAGTCTAGGGATCAACTATGGCTACACCTTC
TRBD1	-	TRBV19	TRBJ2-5	CASSDRGRQETQYF	TGTGCCAGTAGCGACAGGGGGCGTCAAGAGACCCAGTACTTC
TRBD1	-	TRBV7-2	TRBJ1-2	CASSLAASGTGSNF	TGTGCCAGCAGCTTAGCAGCTTCCGGGACAGGGAGCAACTTC
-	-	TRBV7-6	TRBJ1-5	CASSLAAGTNQPQHF	TGTGCCAGCAGCTTAGCGGCAGGGACCAATCAGCCCCAGCATTTT
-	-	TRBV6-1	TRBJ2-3	CASSASGDRSQYF	TGTGCCAGCAGTGCCTCTGGAGATCGGTCGCAGTATTTT
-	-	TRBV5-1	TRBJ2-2	CASSFEGNTGELFF	TGCGCCAGCAGCTTCGAGGGCAACACCGGGGAGCTGTTTTTT
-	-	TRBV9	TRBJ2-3	CASSLHTYSTDTQYF	TGTGCCAGCAGCCTACACACTTATTCCACAGATACGCAGTATTTT